This T cell receptor beta chain was found in a study of T cell changes during pregnancy in multiple sclerosis. Repertoires were generated with immunoSEQ multiplex PCR, while TCRdb's copy carries only in-frame clones and drops some. The sample yields tens of thousands of clones, around 92% seen once. This receptor was obtained from a female donor with multiple sclerosis, enrolled in a pregnancy study. The specimen was CD4+ T cells from peripheral blood mononuclear cells, collected in the third trimester of pregnancy.

CDR3 bases: TGTGCCAGCTCACCTCCGGGAGGGGCGGGCACTGAAGCTTTCTTT. Its translation: CASSPPGGAGTEAFF. The chain joins TRBV18 to TRBJ1-1, with D perhaps matching TRBD1 (5 bases). Trimming took 3 bases from V and 4 from J, leaving 15 bases between them. Germline values: CDR1 KGHSH, CDR2 LQKENI. The CDR3 has 15 residues.